The rows below give T cell receptor beta chains drawn from one sample of a study of OX40 agonist ivuxolimab in advanced cancers. The protocol was immunoSEQ multiplex PCR, while the TCRdb copy is restricted to in-frame clones and leaves out a portion. The profile shows 40,000 to 45,000 clones, approximately 91% of them singletons. This sample comprised CD4+ or CD8+ T cells sorted from blood, obtained in a trial of the OX40 agonist ivuxolimab. The source of these receptors is an adult with an advanced solid tumor such as melanoma, head and neck, liver or kidney cancer. Each CDR3 is given with its conserved first and last residue. Fields, in order: D gene, clone size, V gene, J gene, CDR3 protein, CDR3 DNA. D genes are given only for firm matches. Where a row states a size, it is once, few, many or the class of an expanded clone; other rows omit it.

D: -; size: -; V: TRBV19; J: TRBJ2-2; CDR3: CASSIGGGELFF; DNA: TGTGCCAGTAGTATTGGGGGCGGGGAGCTGTTTTTT
D: TRBD2; size: -; V: TRBV7-9; J: TRBJ2-1; CDR3: CASSLGAGESPNEQFF; DNA: TGTGCCAGCAGCTTGGGAGCGGGAGAGAGCCCCAATGAGCAGTTCTTC
D: TRBD2; size: -; V: TRBV5-6; J: TRBJ2-7; CDR3: CASSHTSGSYEQYF; DNA: TGTGCCAGCAGCCACACCAGCGGGAGCTACGAGCAGTACTTC
D: TRBD1; size: -; V: TRBV4-3; J: TRBJ2-6; CDR3: CASSQFRDRESGANVLTF; DNA: TGCGCCAGCAGCCAATTCCGGGACAGGGAATCCGGGGCCAACGTCCTGACTTTC
D: -; size: -; V: TRBV27; J: TRBJ2-7; CDR3: CASSLRPGALENEQYF; DNA: TGTGCCAGCAGTTTAAGGCCAGGGGCGTTGGAAAACGAGCAGTACTTC
D: -; size: -; V: TRBV18; J: TRBJ2-1; CDR3: CASSDQLSASSYNEQFF; DNA: TGTGCCAGCTCAGACCAACTAAGCGCTAGCTCCTACAATGAGCAGTTCTTC
D: TRBD1; size: -; V: TRBV9; J: TRBJ2-2; CDR3: CASSIPGGAYPNTGELFF; DNA: TGTGCCAGCAGCATCCCAGGGGGCGCTTATCCGAACACCGGGGAGCTGTTTTTT
D: TRBD2; size: once; V: TRBV30; J: TRBJ2-1; CDR3: CAWSVYSGSSYNEQFF; DNA: TGTGCCTGGAGTGTGTATAGCGGGAGCTCCTACAATGAGCAGTTCTTC
D: -; size: -; V: TRBV7-9; J: TRBJ2-5; CDR3: CASSGSALGKTQYF; DNA: TGTGCCAGCAGCGGCTCGGCTCTGGGGAAGACCCAGTACTTC
D: TRBD2; size: -; V: TRBV11-1; J: TRBJ2-1; CDR3: CASSFRGRNNEQFF; DNA: TGTGCCAGCAGCTTTCGCGGGAGGAACAATGAGCAGTTCTTC
D: -; size: few; V: TRBV5-5; J: TRBJ2-5; CDR3: CASSLGGPYQETQYF; DNA: TGTGCCAGCAGCTTGGGTGGACCGTACCAAGAGACCCAGTACTTC
D: -; size: few; V: TRBV7-2; J: TRBJ1-1; CDR3: CASSFLGLMNTEAFF; DNA: TGTGCCAGCAGCTTTTTAGGTCTGATGAACACTGAAGCTTTCTTT
D: -; size: -; V: TRBV7-9; J: TRBJ2-1; CDR3: CASRIYNEQFF; DNA: TGTGCCAGCAGAATCTACAATGAGCAGTTCTTC
D: -; size: -; V: TRBV19; J: TRBJ1-5; CDR3: CASSITQFSNQPQHF; DNA: TGTGCCAGTAGTATTACGCAGTTTAGCAATCAGCCCCAGCATTTT
D: -; size: -; V: TRBV5-1; J: TRBJ2-7; CDR3: CASRVPPGEQYF; DNA: TGCGCCAGCAGGGTCCCACCGGGAGAGCAGTACTTC
D: -; size: -; V: TRBV7-6; J: TRBJ2-2; CDR3: CASSYRNTGELFF; DNA: TGTGCCAGCAGCTATCGGAACACCGGGGAGCTGTTTTTT
D: -; size: -; V: TRBV6-1; J: TRBJ1-5; CDR3: CASRWAAGQPQHF; DNA: TGTGCCAGCCGCTGGGCCGCGGGACAGCCCCAGCATTTT
D: -; size: once; V: TRBV27; J: TRBJ2-7; CDR3: CASSKGGYEQYF; DNA: TGTGCCAGCAGTAAAGGGGGATACGAGCAGTACTTC
D: TRBD1; size: -; V: TRBV19; J: TRBJ2-2; CDR3: CASSRQGGSVTGELFF; DNA: TGTGCCAGTAGCAGACAGGGGGGTTCGGTCACCGGGGAGCTGTTTTTT
D: TRBD2; size: -; V: TRBV2; J: TRBJ2-7; CDR3: CASRGLAGGTYEQYF; DNA: TGTGCCAGCAGGGGTTTAGCGGGAGGGACCTACGAGCAGTACTTC
D: TRBD1; size: once; V: TRBV11-3; J: TRBJ2-2; CDR3: CASSPPGQGPTGELFF; DNA: TGTGCCAGCAGCCCCCCGGGACAGGGGCCCACCGGGGAGCTGTTTTTT
D: -; size: -; V: TRBV14; J: TRBJ1-2; CDR3: CASSQSGTFGYTF; DNA: TGTGCCAGCAGCCAATCCGGGACATTTGGCTACACCTTC
D: -; size: -; V: TRBV27; J: TRBJ2-5; CDR3: CASSFASSETQYF; DNA: TGTGCCAGCAGTTTTGCTAGTAGTGAGACCCAGTACTTC
D: TRBD1; size: -; V: TRBV2; J: TRBJ1-2; CDR3: CASSLGQGRDGYTF; DNA: TGTGCCAGCAGTCTGGGACAGGGAAGGGATGGCTACACCTTC
D: -; size: -; V: TRBV28; J: TRBJ2-7; CDR3: CASSFQSSYEQYF; DNA: TGTGCCAGCAGTTTTCAGAGCTCCTACGAGCAGTACTTC
D: TRBD1; size: -; V: TRBV4-1; J: TRBJ1-1; CDR3: CASSLISGTGMNTEAFF; DNA: TGCGCCAGCAGCCTAATATCCGGGACAGGGATGAACACTGAAGCTTTCTTT
D: -; size: -; V: TRBV4-1; J: TRBJ2-5; CDR3: CASSQESMTETQYF; DNA: TGCGCCAGCAGCCAAGAGAGTATGACGGAGACCCAGTACTTC
D: -; size: -; V: TRBV30; J: TRBJ1-4; CDR3: CAWTLQYPETVF; DNA: TGTGCCTGGACCCTCCAATACCCCGAAACTGTTTTT
D: -; size: -; V: TRBV14; J: TRBJ2-3; CDR3: CASSQAGGDTQYF; DNA: TGTGCCAGCAGCCAGGCGGGTGGAGATACGCAGTATTTT
D: -; size: -; V: TRBV6-5; J: TRBJ1-1; CDR3: CASSSGALTEAFF; DNA: TGTGCCAGCAGTTCGGGAGCCCTCACTGAAGCTTTCTTT
D: TRBD2; size: -; V: TRBV6-6; J: TRBJ2-7; CDR3: CASRSGDLYEQYF; DNA: TGTGCCAGCAGGAGCGGGGACTTGTACGAGCAGTACTTC
D: -; size: -; V: TRBV2; J: TRBJ2-1; CDR3: CASSEARRAPYNEQFF; DNA: TGTGCCAGCAGTGAAGCGCGAAGGGCCCCCTACAATGAGCAGTTCTTC
D: TRBD2; size: -; V: TRBV4-2; J: TRBJ2-7; CDR3: CASSQGTSGTGSSYEQYF; DNA: TGTGCCAGCAGCCAAGGGACTAGCGGGACAGGTAGCTCCTACGAGCAGTACTTC
D: TRBD2; size: -; V: TRBV11-2; J: TRBJ2-5; CDR3: CASSLEKAGVFSQETQYF; DNA: TGTGCCAGCAGCTTAGAGAAAGCGGGAGTGTTTTCGCAAGAGACCCAGTACTTC
D: -; size: few; V: TRBV6-5; J: TRBJ1-1; CDR3: CATRFSGTEAFF; DNA: TGTGCCACTAGGTTCTCGGGCACTGAAGCTTTCTTT
D: -; size: -; V: TRBV11-1; J: TRBJ1-1; CDR3: CASSLVTGEAFF; DNA: TGTGCCAGCAGCTTAGTAACAGGTGAAGCTTTCTTT
D: -; size: -; V: TRBV7-9; J: TRBJ2-7; CDR3: CASSLVDGEQYF; DNA: TGTGCCAGCAGCTTAGTGGACGGCGAGCAGTACTTC
D: -; size: once; V: TRBV9; J: TRBJ1-5; CDR3: CASSVGSGSNQPQHF; DNA: TGTGCCAGCAGCGTAGGATCAGGGTCCAATCAGCCCCAGCATTTT